The 21 T cell receptor beta chains given below trace back to one sample, sequenced in a study of shared clonotypes between healthy human individuals. Produced via immunoSEQ multiplex PCR; TCRdb's table is partial and in-frame only. This sample has around 750,000 clones; 74% occur once, and the top ten carry about 1.7%. Sample: memory CD4+ T cells sorted from blood. Noted subset: CD45RA-negative fraction. These receptors originate from a woman in her thirties in good health.

The CDR3 loop reads CASSLRGTDQETQYF. CDR3 nucleotides: TGTGCCAGCAGCTTACGTGGGACAGACCAAGAGACCCAGTACTTC. This chain connects TRBV11-2 to TRBJ2-5; 7 bases are shared with TRBD1. Germline CDR1 SGHAT, CDR2 FQNNGV. Trimming removed 2 bases from V and 0 bases from J; junction bases left unmatched: 3. The CDR3 contains 15 residues. Full variable domain (outside the CDR3, taken from reference TRBV11-2 and TRBJ2-5): EAGVAQSPRYKIIEKRQSVAFWCNPISGHATLYWYQQILGQGPKLLIQFQNNGVVDDSQLPKDRFSAERLKGVDSTLKIQPAKLEDSAVYLCASSLRGTDQETQYFGPGTRLLVL.

This clone was recorded once. This chain uses TRBV5-1 with TRBJ2-3; D possibly corresponds to TRBD2 (5 bases). Germline CDR1 and CDR2: SGHRS and YFSETQ. The CDR3 is 13 amino acids. Trimming left V 3 bases short and J 2 bases short, with 7 bases between. Here the CDR3 reads CASSSGYTDTQYF. The CDR3 nucleotides are TGCGCCAGCAGCTCGGGATACACAGATACGCAGTATTTT. Looking up the rest from reference TRBV5-1 and TRBJ2-3 gives the full variable domain: KAGVTQTPRYLIKTRGQQVTLSCSPISGHRSVSWYQQTPGQGLQFLFEYFSETQRNKGNFPGRFSGRQFSNSRSEMNVSTLELGDSALYLCASSSGYTDTQYFGPGTRLTVL.

The V gene is TRBV30, the J gene TRBJ2-2; possible D gene TRBD1, 5 bases. From germline, CDR1 is GTSNPN and CDR2 SVGIG (reference sequence). V was shortened by 8 bases and J by 1 base, with 17 bases between the two germline ends. CDR3 length: 15 amino acids. The CDR3 DNA sequence: TGTGCCGGATCTCGCGAGACAGTGAACACCGGGGAGCTGTTTTTT. Its protein is CAGSRETVNTGELFF.

This chain links TRBV10-3 with TRBJ2-7; the D gene could be TRBD1 or TRBD2 (5 bases each). The CDR3 has 15 residues. CDR1 and CDR2 from the germline V gene are ENHRY and SYGVKD. V lost 9 bases, J lost 4 bases, and 22 bases lay in between. The CDR3 DNA reads as TGTGCCATAGGGACCGCTTTGCGCGGGTTTTACGAGCAGTACTTC. Translation gives CAIGTALRGFYEQYF.

This clone was picked up one time. The chain uses TRBV2 and TRBJ2-7; the match to TRBD1 covers 9 bases. There are 13 residues in the CDR3. Germline CDR1 is SNHLY and CDR2 is FYNNEI. The V segment lost 8 bases and the J segment 5 bases; nucleotides outside the gene matches: 7. The CDR3 sequence is CASSRDRDHEQYF. The CDR3 nucleotides read TGTGCCAGCTCCCGGGACAGGGACCACGAGCAGTACTTC.

As DNA, the CDR3 is TGTGCCAGCACCAGAGGTAGCGAAGATACGCAGTATTTT. It is translated as CASTRGSEDTQYF. The chain uses TRBV5-6 and TRBJ2-3, with D tentatively TRBD2 (5 bases). The CDR3 is made up of 13 amino acids. V gave up 6 bases and J gave up 5 bases, with 13 bases separating them. Per the germline V gene, CDR1 is SGHDT and CDR2 is YYEEEE. The complete variable domain, with remaining parts taken from reference TRBV5-6 and TRBJ2-3, reads DAGVTQSPTHLIKTRGQQVTLRCSPKSGHDTVSWYQQALGQGPQFIFQYYEEEERQRGNFPDRFSGHQFPNYSSELNVNALLLGDSALYLCASTRGSEDTQYFGPGTRLTVL.

This sequence joins TRBV11-2 and TRBJ2-7; 10 nucleotides align to TRBD1. Germline trimming cut 1 base from V and 2 bases from J; bases unmatched to any gene: 2. The CDR3 sequence is 15 residues long. CDR1 is SGHAT, CDR2 FQNNGV, per germline. The CDR3, as DNA: TGTGCCAGCAGCTTAGGGGGGACAGGGGCCTACGAGCAGTACTTC. Protein sequence: CASSLGGTGAYEQYF. The entire variable domain, with the rest obtained from reference TRBV11-2 and TRBJ2-7, is as follows: EAGVAQSPRYKIIEKRQSVAFWCNPISGHATLYWYQQILGQGPKLLIQFQNNGVVDDSQLPKDRFSAERLKGVDSTLKIQPAKLEDSAVYLCASSLGGTGAYEQYFGPGTRLTVT.

J is TRBJ1-1 and V is TRBV2; weak D call: TRBD1 (6 bases). The germline gives CDR1 SNHLY, CDR2 FYNNEI. With 3 bases removed from V and 5 bases from J, the gap between germline ends came to 10 bases. The CDR3 has 13 residues. CDR3 loop: CASSEQGMTEAFF. CDR3 sequence (DNA): TGTGCCAGCAGTGAGCAGGGGATGACTGAAGCTTTCTTT.

The rearrangement uses TRBV28 and TRBJ1-3; D remains ambiguous. Germline CDR1 MDHEN, CDR2 SYDVKM. The CDR3 totals 13 residues. Deletions cut 11 bases from V and 1 base from J, with 12 bases between. The CDR3 loop reads CASAQPSGNTIYF. In DNA form, the CDR3 reads TGTGCCTCCGCACAGCCGTCTGGAAACACCATATATTTT.

The chain uses TRBV10-2 and TRBJ2-7; D is ambiguous. Looked up from germline, CDR1 is WSHSY and CDR2 is SAAADI. V lost 8 bases, J lost 4 bases, and 9 bases lay in between. CDR3 length equals 11 residues. The CDR3 nucleotides read TGCGCCAGCGACTCCGGATACGAGCAGTACTTC. This gives the protein CASDSGYEQYF.

This clone was seen just once. This rearrangement joins TRBV9 to TRBJ2-6; a possible D gene is TRBD2 (6 bases). V lost 4 bases and J 0 bases, leaving 14 bases between the germline ends. Germline V gives CDR1 SGDLS, CDR2 YYNGEE. The CDR3 totals 17 residues. The CDR3 DNA is TGTGCCAGCAGCCCCCGGGACTGGAGCTCTGGGGCCAACGTCCTGACTTTC. Its protein product is CASSPRDWSSGANVLTF.

To note about this clone: Other DNA sequences in this sample translate to the same CDR3. This chain joins TRBV5-1 and TRBJ1-2; TRBD1 is a possible D gene (5 bases). CDR1 is SGHRS, CDR2 YFSETQ, per germline. The V gene lost 0 bases and the J gene lost 5 bases, with 8 bases spanning the gap. The CDR3 loop spans 13 amino acids. The CDR3 nucleotides are TGCGCCAGCAGCTTGGAGGGGAGTTATGGCTACACCTTC. It translates to CASSLEGSYGYTF.

The J gene is TRBJ2-1, the V gene TRBV11-3; a possible D gene is TRBD2 (5 bases). Germline V gives CDR1 SGHNT, CDR2 YENEEA. With 1 base removed from V and 10 bases from J, the gap between germline ends came to 14 bases. This CDR3 has 14 residues. CDR3 sequence reads: CASSLGAVAREQFF. The CDR3 nucleotides read TGTGCCAGCAGCTTAGGTGCGGTAGCGCGGGAGCAGTTCTTC. Using reference TRBV11-3 and TRBJ2-1 for the parts outside the CDR3, the full variable domain is EAGVVQSPRYKIIEKKQPVAFWCNPISGHNTLYWYLQNLGQGPELLIRYENEEAVDDSQLPKDRFSAERLKGVDSTLKIQPAELGDSAVYLCASSLGAVAREQFFGPGTRLTVL.

On this clone itself: This specimen includes other DNA sequences encoding the same CDR3. CDR3 amino acids: CASSSQSSGNTIYF. As DNA, the CDR3 is TGTGCCAGCAGCTCCCAGTCTTCTGGAAACACCATATATTTT. This sequence joins TRBV7-9 and TRBJ1-3; D is ambiguous. The length of the CDR3 is 14 residues. Germline CDR1 and CDR2: SEHNR and FQNEAQ (reference sequence). V lost 4 bases, J lost 1 base, and 8 bases lay in between. Full variable domain (missing parts from reference TRBV7-9 and TRBJ1-3): DTGVSQNPRHKITKRGQNVTFRCDPISEHNRLYWYRQTLGQGPEFLTYFQNEAQLEKSRLLSDRFSAERPKGSFSTLEIQRTEQGDSAMYLCASSSQSSGNTIYFGEGSWLTVV.

The rearrangement joins TRBV5-3 to TRBJ2-1; 10 nucleotides match TRBD2. TRBV5-3 has ORF status, its function being uncertain. J gave up 7 bases and V 8 bases, and 12 bases lay outside the gene matches. The CDR3 runs 15 residues. CDR3 region: CASSPLAGNENEQFF. The CDR3 DNA sequence: TGTGCCAGCAGCCCACTAGCGGGAAATGAGAATGAGCAGTTCTTC.

This sequence joins TRBV6-1 and TRBJ2-1, with TRBD1 as a possible D gene (6 bases). Germline V gene lookup returns CDR1 MNHNS and CDR2 SASEGT. Between the trimmed V and J ends, which lost 6 bases and 4 bases, there was a span of 13 bases. The CDR3 is 14 amino acids. The CDR3 DNA follows: TGTGCCAGCAGGACTGGCCAGGGGTACAATGAGCAGTTCTTC. Translation: CASRTGQGYNEQFF.

This rearrangement joins TRBV6-5 to TRBJ1-2; D may be TRBD1 (5 bases). V was trimmed by 6 bases and J by 2 bases, leaving 16 bases between them. Germline CDR1 reads MNHEY; CDR2 reads SVGAGI. The CDR3 length is 15 residues. The CDR3 nucleotides are TGTGCCAGCAGCAAGGTGGGGGGGAACAACTATGGCTACACCTTC. Its protein is CASSKVGGNNYGYTF.

This clone was counted a few times. The rearrangement joins TRBV5-6 to TRBJ1-1, with a weak D call TRBD1 (6 bases). Between the trimmed V and J ends, which lost 5 bases and 1 base, there was a span of 9 bases. This CDR3 has 13 residues. Per germline, CDR1 SGHDT and CDR2 YYEEEE. In DNA form, the CDR3 reads TGTGCCAGCAGGCCGACAGGGAACACTGAAGCTTTCTTT. It encodes CASRPTGNTEAFF.

In this sample, this clone turned up a few times. The J gene is TRBJ1-5, the V gene TRBV6-6; TRBD1 aligns across 11 bases. The CDR3 length is 15 residues. The germline CDR1 and CDR2 sequences are MNHNY and SVGAGI (reference sequence). With V trimmed by 2 bases and J by 8 bases, 5 bases remained unmatched. The CDR3 bases are TGTGCCAGCAGTTACGCTGGACAGGGGGCCGAGCCCCAGCATTTT. This translates into CASSYAGQGAEPQHF.

The chain uses TRBV19 and TRBJ2-1; D remains unclear. The germline V gene has CDR1 LNHDA and CDR2 SQIVND (reference sequence). Trimming removed 6 bases from V and 4 bases from J, with 16 bases in between. This CDR3 contains 15 residues. CDR3 residues: CASSRGGWLYNEQFF. CDR3 coding DNA: TGTGCCAGTAGCCGCGGTGGATGGTTATACAATGAGCAGTTCTTC.

V gene TRBV5-1 combines with J gene TRBJ2-7; TRBD1 agrees at 9 bases. The CDR3 length is 14 residues. With 4 bases clipped from V and 5 bases from J, the junction kept 7 bases outside the gene matches. Germline V CDR1 and CDR2: SGHRS, YFSETQ. The CDR3 nucleotides are TGCGCCAGCAGCAGGGGACAGGGTAGAGACGAGCAGTACTTC. This translates into CASSRGQGRDEQYF.